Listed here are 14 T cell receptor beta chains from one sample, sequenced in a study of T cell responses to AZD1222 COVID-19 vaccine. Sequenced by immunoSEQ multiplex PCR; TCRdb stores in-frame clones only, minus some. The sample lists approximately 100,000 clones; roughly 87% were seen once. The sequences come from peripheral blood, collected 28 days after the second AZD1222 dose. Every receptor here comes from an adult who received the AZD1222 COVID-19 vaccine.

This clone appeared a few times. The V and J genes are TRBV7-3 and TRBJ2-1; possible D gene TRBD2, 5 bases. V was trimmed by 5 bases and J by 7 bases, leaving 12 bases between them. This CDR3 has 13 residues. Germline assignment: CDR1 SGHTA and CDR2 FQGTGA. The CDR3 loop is CASSSTGGNEQFF. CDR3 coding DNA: TGTGCCAGCAGCAGCACTGGAGGTAATGAGCAGTTCTTC.

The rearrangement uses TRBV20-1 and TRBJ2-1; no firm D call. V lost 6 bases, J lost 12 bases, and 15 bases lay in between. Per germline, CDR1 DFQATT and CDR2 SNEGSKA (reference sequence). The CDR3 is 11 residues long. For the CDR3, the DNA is TGCAGTGCGCCGGCCGGCCAGAGGCAGTTCTTC. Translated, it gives CSAPAGQRQFF.

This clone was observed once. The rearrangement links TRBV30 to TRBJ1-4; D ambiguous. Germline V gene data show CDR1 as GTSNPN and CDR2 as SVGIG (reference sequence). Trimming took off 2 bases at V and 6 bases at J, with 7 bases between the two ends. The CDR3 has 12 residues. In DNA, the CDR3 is TGTGCCTGGAGTCGCATGTATGAAAAACTGTTTTTT. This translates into CAWSRMYEKLFF.

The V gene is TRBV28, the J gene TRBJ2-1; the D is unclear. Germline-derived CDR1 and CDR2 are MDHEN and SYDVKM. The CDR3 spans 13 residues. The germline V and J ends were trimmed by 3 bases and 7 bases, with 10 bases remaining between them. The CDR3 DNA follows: TGTGCCAGCAGTTTTCGTGGGCCTAATGAGCAGTTCTTC. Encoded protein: CASSFRGPNEQFF.

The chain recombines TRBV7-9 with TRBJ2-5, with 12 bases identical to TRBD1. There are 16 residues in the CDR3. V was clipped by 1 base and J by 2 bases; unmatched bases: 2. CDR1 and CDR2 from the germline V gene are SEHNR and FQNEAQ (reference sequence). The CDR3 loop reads CASSLGDRGLQETQYF. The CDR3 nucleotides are TGTGCCAGCAGCTTAGGGGACAGGGGGCTTCAAGAGACCCAGTACTTC.

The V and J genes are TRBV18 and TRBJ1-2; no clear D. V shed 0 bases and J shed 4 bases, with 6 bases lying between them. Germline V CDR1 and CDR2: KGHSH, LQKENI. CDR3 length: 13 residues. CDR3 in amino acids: CASSPPGIYGYTF. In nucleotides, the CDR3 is TGTGCCAGCTCACCACCGGGAATCTATGGCTACACCTTC. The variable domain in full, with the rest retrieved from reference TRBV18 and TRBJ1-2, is NAGVMQNPRHLVRRRGQEARLRCSPMKGHSHVYWYRQLPEEGLKFMVYLQKENIIDESGMPKERFSAEFPKEGPSILRIQQVVRGDSAAYFCASSPPGIYGYTFGSGTRLTVV.

The chain's CDR3 is CASSLAAGAESYNEQFF. The DNA of the CDR3 is TGTGCCAGCAGCTTAGCAGCGGGGGCGGAGTCCTACAATGAGCAGTTCTTC. This chain links TRBV7-9 with TRBJ2-1; 8 bases line up with TRBD2. CDR3 length: 17 residues. Germline V gives CDR1 SEHNR, CDR2 FQNEAQ (reference sequence). The ends lost 0 bases at V and 1 base at J; junction bases unmatched: 5.

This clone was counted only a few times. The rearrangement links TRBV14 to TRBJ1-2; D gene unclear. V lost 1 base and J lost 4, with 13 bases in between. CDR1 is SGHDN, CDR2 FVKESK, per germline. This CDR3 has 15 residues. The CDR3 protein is CASSQGFSAGYGYTF. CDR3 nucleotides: TGTGCCAGCAGCCAAGGGTTTTCAGCAGGCTATGGCTACACCTTC.

CDR3 amino acids: CASSSTLNTEAFF. The DNA for the CDR3 is TGTGCCAGCAGCTCCACTCTGAACACTGAAGCTTTCTTT. V and J are TRBV11-2 and TRBJ1-1; D not resolved. Trimming removed 4 bases from V and 0 bases from J, with 6 bases in between. The CDR3 runs to 13 residues. Germline lookup yields CDR1 SGHAT and CDR2 FQNNGV.

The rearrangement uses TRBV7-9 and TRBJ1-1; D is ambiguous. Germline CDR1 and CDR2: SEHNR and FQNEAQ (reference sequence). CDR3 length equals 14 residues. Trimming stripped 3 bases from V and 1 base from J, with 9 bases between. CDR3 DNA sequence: TGTGCCAGCAGCTTTTACAGTCCGAACACTGAAGCTTTCTTT. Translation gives CASSFYSPNTEAFF. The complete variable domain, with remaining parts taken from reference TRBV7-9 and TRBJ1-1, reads DTGVSQNPRHKITKRGQNVTFRCDPISEHNRLYWYRQTLGQGPEFLTYFQNEAQLEKSRLLSDRFSAERPKGSFSTLEIQRTEQGDSAMYLCASSFYSPNTEAFFGQGTRLTVV.

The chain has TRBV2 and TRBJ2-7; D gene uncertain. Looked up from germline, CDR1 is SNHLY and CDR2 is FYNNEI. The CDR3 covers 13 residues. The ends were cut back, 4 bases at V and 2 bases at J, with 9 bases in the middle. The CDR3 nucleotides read TGTGCCAGCAGTGTAGGGCTAACCTACGAGCAGTACTTC. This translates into CASSVGLTYEQYF.

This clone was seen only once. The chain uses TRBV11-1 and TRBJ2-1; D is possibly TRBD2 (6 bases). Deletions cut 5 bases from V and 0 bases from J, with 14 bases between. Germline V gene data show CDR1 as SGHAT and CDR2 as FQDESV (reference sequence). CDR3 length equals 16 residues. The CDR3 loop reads CASSRTGEGSYNEQFF. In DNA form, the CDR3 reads TGTGCCAGCAGCCGAACGGGAGAGGGCTCCTACAATGAGCAGTTCTTC. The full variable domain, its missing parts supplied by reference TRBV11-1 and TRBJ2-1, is EAEVAQSPRYKITEKSQAVAFWCDPISGHATLYWYRQILGQGPELLVQFQDESVVDDSQLPKDRFSAERLKGVDSTLKIQPAELGDSAMYLCASSRTGEGSYNEQFFGPGTRLTVL.

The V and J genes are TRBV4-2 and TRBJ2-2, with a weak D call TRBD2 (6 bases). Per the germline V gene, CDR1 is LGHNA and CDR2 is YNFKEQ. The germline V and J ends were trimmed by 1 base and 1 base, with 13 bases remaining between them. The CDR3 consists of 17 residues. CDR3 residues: CASSQALGGVNTGELFF. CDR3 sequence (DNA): TGTGCCAGCAGCCAAGCACTGGGCGGGGTGAACACCGGGGAGCTGTTTTTT.

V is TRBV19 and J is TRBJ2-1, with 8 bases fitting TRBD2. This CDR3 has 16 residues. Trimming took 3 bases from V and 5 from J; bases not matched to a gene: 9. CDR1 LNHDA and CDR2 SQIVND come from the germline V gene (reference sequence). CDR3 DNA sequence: TGTGCCAGTAGTATTTTCGGCGGGAGGAGGAACAATGAGCAGTTCTTC. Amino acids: CASSIFGGRRNNEQFF.